What follows is one T cell receptor (beta chain) and its context. What it binds is not known. Template material for TCR beta VDJ and CDR3 profiling consisted of genomic DNA. TCRdb re-called the reads with MiXCR, one entry per CDR3 protein. This table holds around 200,000 distinct CDR3 sequences, roughly 50% found once. Patients who underwent sequencing had shown CD8+CD57+ cell expansion by flow cytometry. Blood samples were obtained from patients who had received no prior therapy. The data stem from a study of CD8+CD57+ T cells in acquired aplastic anemia. Findings and caveats of the study: Controls did not differ significantly from patients in CD8+ Simpson's diversity.

Sequencing was done on a sample of sorted CD4+, CD8+, or CD8+CD57+ T cells (not recorded which) from PBMCs. The receptor's source is a human donor with aplastic anemia.

The CDR3 loop is CASSLGPQGSPLHF. The CDR3 coding sequence is TGTGCCAGCAGCTTAGGACCACAGGGTTCACCCCTCCACTTT. This chain joins TRBV7-6 and TRBJ1-6, with D perhaps TRBD1 (6 bases). The CDR3 has 14 residues. Germline values: CDR1 SGHVS, CDR2 FNYEAQ. Trimming shortened V by 1 base and J by 9 bases, and 10 bases separated the two germline ends.